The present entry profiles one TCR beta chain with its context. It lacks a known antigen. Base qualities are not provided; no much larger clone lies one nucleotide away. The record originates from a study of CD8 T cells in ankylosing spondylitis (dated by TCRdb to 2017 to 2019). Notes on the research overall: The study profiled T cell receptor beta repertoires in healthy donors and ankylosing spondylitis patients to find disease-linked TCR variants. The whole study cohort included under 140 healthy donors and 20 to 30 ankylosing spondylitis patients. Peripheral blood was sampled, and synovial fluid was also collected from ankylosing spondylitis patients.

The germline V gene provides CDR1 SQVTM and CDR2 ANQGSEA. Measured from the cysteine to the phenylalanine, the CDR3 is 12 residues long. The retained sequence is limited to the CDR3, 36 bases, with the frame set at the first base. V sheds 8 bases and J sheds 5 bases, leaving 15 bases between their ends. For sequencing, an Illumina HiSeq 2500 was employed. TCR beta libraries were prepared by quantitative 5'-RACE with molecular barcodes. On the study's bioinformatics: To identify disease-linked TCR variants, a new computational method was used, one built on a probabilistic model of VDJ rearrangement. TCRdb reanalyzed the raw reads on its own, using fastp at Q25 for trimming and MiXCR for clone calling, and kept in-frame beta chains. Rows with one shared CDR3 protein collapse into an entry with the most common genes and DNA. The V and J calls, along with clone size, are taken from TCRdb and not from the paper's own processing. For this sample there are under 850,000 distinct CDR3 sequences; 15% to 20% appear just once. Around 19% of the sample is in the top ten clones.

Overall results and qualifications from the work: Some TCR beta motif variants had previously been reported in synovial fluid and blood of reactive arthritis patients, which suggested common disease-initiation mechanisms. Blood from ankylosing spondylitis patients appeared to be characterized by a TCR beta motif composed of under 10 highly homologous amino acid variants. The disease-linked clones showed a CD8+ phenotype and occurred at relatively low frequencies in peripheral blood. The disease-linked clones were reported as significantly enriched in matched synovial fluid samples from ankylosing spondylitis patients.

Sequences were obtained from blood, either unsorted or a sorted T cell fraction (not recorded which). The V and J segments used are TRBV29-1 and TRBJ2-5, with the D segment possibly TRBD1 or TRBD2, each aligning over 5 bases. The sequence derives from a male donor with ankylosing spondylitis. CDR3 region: CSSGTTGETQYF. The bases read TGCAGCTCCGGGACCACCGGGGAGACCCAGTACTTC.